This T cell receptor (beta chain) came from a study of spatial heterogeneity in lung cancer. Regarding the study as a whole: The study estimated about 7.2% alpha and over 12% beta chain coverage of tumor T cells. Higher tumor mutation counts went along with higher counts of expanded intratumoral alpha and beta TCRs.

This CDR3 has 13 residues. V was pared by 0 bases and J by 8 bases, with 10 bases between. Germline V gene sequence: CDR1 DFQATT, CDR2 SNEGSKA (reference sequence). This clonotype was seen repeatedly, ten times or more. Its specificity is unknown. TCRdb reprocessed the 5' RACE reads via MiXCR and lists one record per CDR3 protein. Among about 100,000 distinct CDR3 sequences listed, 4.4% were seen once. As to time point: sample taken at primary tumor resection. Donation came from about 72 patients with untreated early-stage non-small cell lung cancer. Unsorted whole RNA from tumor, nontumor lung or frozen PBMC underwent sequencing.

This TCR derives from a male donor with early-stage non-small cell lung cancer. The sample in question was lung tumor tissue, obtained at surgery. The V call is TRBV20-1, the J call TRBJ1-4; D gene uncertain. This chain's CDR3 is CSARDLRSEKLFF. CDR3 nucleotides: TGCAGTGCTAGAGATTTGCGGTCGGAAAAACTGTTTTTT.